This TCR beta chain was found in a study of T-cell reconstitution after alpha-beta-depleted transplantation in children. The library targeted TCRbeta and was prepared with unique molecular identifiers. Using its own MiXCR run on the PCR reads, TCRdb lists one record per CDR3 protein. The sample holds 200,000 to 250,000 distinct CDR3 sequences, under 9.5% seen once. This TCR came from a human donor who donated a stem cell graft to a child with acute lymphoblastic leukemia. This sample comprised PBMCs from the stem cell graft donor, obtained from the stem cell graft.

CDR3 in amino acids: CASSQDSGQRLDEQYF. CDR3 DNA sequence: TGTGCCAGCAGCCAAGATAGCGGACAGCGACTCGACGAGCAGTACTTC. V gene TRBV3-1 combines with J gene TRBJ2-7; D may match TRBD1 or TRBD2 (6 bases each). From germline, CDR1 is LGHDT and CDR2 YNNKEL (reference sequence). Trimming removed 0 bases at V and 5 bases at J, with 17 bases between. This CDR3 comprises 16 residues.